Sequencing of this T cell receptor beta chain was carried out in a study of cytomegalovirus exposure and HLA in healthy donors. Study-wide results and limits: The tendency of first-cohort TCR clusters to co-occur in the 90 to 150 validation repertoires was the finding of a later analysis.

This CDR3 spans 14 amino acids. The germline gives CDR1 SGHTA, CDR2 FQGNSA. V shed 2 bases and J 8 bases; nucleotides not matched to a gene: 6. The protocol was immunoSEQ multiplex PCR, while the TCRdb copy is restricted to in-frame clones and leaves out a portion. This sample carries 330,000 or so clones, roughly 88% of them seen once, and the ten largest clones take around 0.8%. For this clone: Its antigen is as yet unknown.

Sequencing input: PBMCs. The receptor was isolated from a woman aged 18-29 years in good health and CMV-seronegative. The chain has TRBV7-2 and TRBJ2-1, with TRBD2 matching over 7 bases. The CDR3 loop reads CASSLTGRGDEQFF. In nucleotides, the CDR3 is TGTGCCAGCAGCTTAACGGGGAGGGGCGATGAGCAGTTCTTC.